This T cell receptor (beta chain) was identified during a study of Tregs in tolerant kidney transplant recipients. CDR3 length: 13 amino acids. CDR1 and CDR2 from the germline V gene are SGDLS and YYNGEE. The V gene lost 4 bases and the J gene lost 8 bases, with 10 bases spanning the gap. TCRdb keeps only in-frame clones here, not all; method: immunoSEQ multiplex PCR. This table has around 61,000 clones, around 83% appearing once. This receptor was identified in a human donor in good health. The specimen was CD4+ T cells from blood. This chain links TRBV9 with TRBJ1-6, with a weak D call TRBD1 (5 bases). In nucleotides, the CDR3 is TGTGCCAGCAGCCTCCTGGGGGATTCACCCCTCCACTTT. This translates into CASSLLGDSPLHF.